Listed below are T cell receptor beta chains from one sample, sequenced in a study of T cells in localized non-small cell lung cancer. Profiled with immunoSEQ multiplex PCR; TCRdb holds only in-frame clones, not every one. The data show 3,000 or so clones, with about 30% seen just once and roughly 8.3% held by the top ten. The sample consisted of lung tumor tissue, taken before any cancer treatment. These TCRs come from a female donor over 55 with stage I lung adenocarcinoma. Each CDR3 is given with its conserved first and last residue.

v_gene: TRBV10-3
j_gene: TRBJ1-1
CDR3aa: CAISESVRGNTEAFF

v_gene: TRBV19
j_gene: TRBJ2-1
CDR3aa: CASAPGGRSWNEQFF

v_gene: TRBV11-3
j_gene: TRBJ1-2
CDR3aa: CASSLGGVGYGYTF

v_gene: TRBV4-1
j_gene: TRBJ1-5
CDR3aa: CASSRRDSNGNQPQHF

v_gene: TRBV14
j_gene: TRBJ2-5
CDR3aa: CASSQKWGSETQYF

v_gene: TRBV28
j_gene: TRBJ2-7
CDR3aa: CASRWTGGTYEQYF

v_gene: TRBV10-2
j_gene: TRBJ2-2
CDR3aa: CASSVTRSNTGELFF

v_gene: TRBV6-8
j_gene: TRBJ2-6
CDR3aa: CASSYSTQVGANVLTF

v_gene: TRBV5-1
j_gene: TRBJ2-3
CDR3aa: CASSLRGIPKADTQYF

v_gene: TRBV11-3
j_gene: TRBJ2-3
CDR3aa: CASSSAGRSSADTQYF

v_gene: TRBV18
j_gene: TRBJ1-2
CDR3aa: CASSPRTGSSAGYTF

v_gene: TRBV11-3
j_gene: TRBJ2-1
CDR3aa: CASSLVSFWLAGGGNEQFF

v_gene: TRBV29-1
j_gene: TRBJ1-5
CDR3aa: CSVEVGSADQPQHF

v_gene: TRBV6-8
j_gene: TRBJ1-2
CDR3aa: CASSFKLDPGLPYGYTF

v_gene: TRBV29-1
j_gene: TRBJ2-7
CDR3aa: CSVLSRPSSYEQYF

v_gene: TRBV10-1
j_gene: TRBJ2-3
CDR3aa: CASGGSGAGADTQYF

v_gene: TRBV9
j_gene: TRBJ2-6
CDR3aa: CASSLPGQGLEPGANVLTF

v_gene: TRBV9
j_gene: TRBJ1-3
CDR3aa: CASSVGLTPSSGNTIYF

v_gene: TRBV11-3
j_gene: TRBJ1-4
CDR3aa: CASSLNRGHLEKLFF

v_gene: TRBV6-7
j_gene: TRBJ1-2
CDR3aa: CASSSTTDNYGYTF

v_gene: TRBV9
j_gene: TRBJ1-2
CDR3aa: CASSDQQGAGGYTF

v_gene: TRBV19
j_gene: TRBJ2-1
CDR3aa: CASRPGLGTYNEQFF

v_gene: TRBV18
j_gene: TRBJ1-3
CDR3aa: CASSPRKGAGISGNTIYF

v_gene: TRBV11-3
j_gene: TRBJ1-2
CDR3aa: CASSPTPDGYGYTF

v_gene: TRBV6-8
j_gene: TRBJ1-2
CDR3aa: CASSSTGQAYGYTF

v_gene: TRBV6-8
j_gene: TRBJ2-3
CDR3aa: CATSSRAPPDTQYF

v_gene: TRBV11-3
j_gene: TRBJ1-2
CDR3aa: CASRRGGPTEDYGYTF

v_gene: TRBV15
j_gene: TRBJ1-4
CDR3aa: CATSRGGTTNEKLFF

v_gene: TRBV19
j_gene: TRBJ1-1
CDR3aa: CASRISPGGTEAFF

v_gene: TRBV30
j_gene: TRBJ2-1
CDR3aa: CAWSEGRGDNEQFF

v_gene: TRBV11-3
j_gene: TRBJ2-7
CDR3aa: CASSRDWSSYEQYF

v_gene: TRBV18
j_gene: TRBJ1-1
CDR3aa: CASSPGQTNTEAFF

v_gene: TRBV19
j_gene: TRBJ1-2
CDR3aa: CASSTGQGGYSNYGYTF

v_gene: TRBV10-1
j_gene: TRBJ2-3
CDR3aa: CASSQHGTGTDTQYF

v_gene: TRBV6-8
j_gene: TRBJ1-1
CDR3aa: CAISRGLREEAFF

v_gene: TRBV12-5
j_gene: TRBJ1-3
CDR3aa: CASWLSGSAGNTIYF

v_gene: TRBV30
j_gene: TRBJ1-1
CDR3aa: CAWSVSTLNTEAFF

v_gene: TRBV1
j_gene: TRBJ1-2
CDR3aa: CASSYDRANYGYTF

v_gene: TRBV28
j_gene: TRBJ1-5
CDR3aa: CASSPPGGSQPQHF

v_gene: TRBV9
j_gene: TRBJ1-5
CDR3aa: CASREGWGRNQPQHF

v_gene: TRBV18
j_gene: TRBJ1-1
CDR3aa: CASSWRENTEAFF

v_gene: TRBV12-5
j_gene: TRBJ2-3
CDR3aa: CASTPRTGSATDTQYF

v_gene: TRBV10-2
j_gene: TRBJ1-1
CDR3aa: CASRGQEDTEAFF

v_gene: TRBV4-1
j_gene: TRBJ1-2
CDR3aa: CASSPLGAGTGTGYTF

v_gene: TRBV11-3
j_gene: TRBJ2-3
CDR3aa: CASSLVRAGAQGDTQYF

v_gene: TRBV9
j_gene: TRBJ2-3
CDR3aa: CASTRSLTFTDTQYF

v_gene: TRBV28
j_gene: TRBJ2-7
CDR3aa: CASRRDRAYEQYF

v_gene: TRBV11-3
j_gene: TRBJ2-1
CDR3aa: CASSQAGTGGNEQFF

v_gene: TRBV11-3
j_gene: TRBJ2-3
CDR3aa: CASSSGTGARTDTQYF

v_gene: TRBV11-3
j_gene: TRBJ1-1
CDR3aa: CASSVGQGRNTEAFF

v_gene: TRBV30
j_gene: TRBJ2-7
CDR3aa: CAFETGGNYEQYF

v_gene: TRBV6-8
j_gene: TRBJ2-7
CDR3aa: CASSDSTGLSYEQYF

v_gene: TRBV28
j_gene: TRBJ2-1
CDR3aa: CASSPPLGRSSYNEQFF

v_gene: TRBV5-1
j_gene: TRBJ1-3
CDR3aa: CASSSGQTTGNTIYF

v_gene: TRBV9
j_gene: TRBJ2-1
CDR3aa: CASSEPGASKFF

v_gene: TRBV18
j_gene: TRBJ1-1
CDR3aa: CASSPNRRDSEAFF

v_gene: TRBV30
j_gene: TRBJ1-1
CDR3aa: CAWSAGLNTEAFF